The present T cell receptor (beta chain) was sequenced within a study of radiotherapy plus CTLA-4 blockade in lung cancer. Study-wide context: Objective responses were observed in about 17% of patients, and disease control was achieved by about 30%.

Germline V gene lookup returns CDR1 SGHVS and CDR2 FNYEAQ. This CDR3 is built from 14 residues. Trimming at V came to 3 bases and at J to 9 bases, leaving 6 bases not matched to a gene. The protocol was immunoSEQ multiplex PCR, while the TCRdb copy is restricted to in-frame clones and leaves out a portion. The sample includes some 78,000 clones, around 86% of them seen just once. Notes on the study in general: After radiotherapy and ipilimumab, tumor-derived clones expanded in peripheral blood. The best prediction of response reportedly came from early blood T cell clone dynamics, with interferon-beta.

Those patients who had chemo-refractory metastatic non-small-cell lung cancer were given focal radiation along with CTLA-4 blockade through ipilimumab. Concerning this clone itself: The antigen remains undetermined.

The TCR sequence derives from a human donor with non-small cell lung cancer who had stable disease on radiotherapy plus ipilimumab. Source: peripheral blood, taken from a patient treated with radiotherapy plus ipilimumab. The gene calls are TRBV7-6 and TRBJ2-1; 9 bases are shared with TRBD1. The CDR3 loop reads CASSLIQGAGEQFF. In DNA, the CDR3 is TGTGCCAGCAGCTTGATACAGGGGGCTGGTGAGCAGTTCTTC.